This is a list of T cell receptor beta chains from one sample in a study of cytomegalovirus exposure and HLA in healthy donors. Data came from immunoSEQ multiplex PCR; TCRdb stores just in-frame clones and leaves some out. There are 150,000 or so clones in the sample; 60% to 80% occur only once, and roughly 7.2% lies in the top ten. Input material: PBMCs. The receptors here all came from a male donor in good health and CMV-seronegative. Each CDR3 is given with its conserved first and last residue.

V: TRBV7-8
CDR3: CASSPSPIRGYQETQYF

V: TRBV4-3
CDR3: CASSQIPLDRVYGYTF

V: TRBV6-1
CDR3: CAATSAGVSTEAFF

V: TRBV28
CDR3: CASRGDRVNEQFF

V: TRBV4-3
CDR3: CASSQVHRGLGNEQFF

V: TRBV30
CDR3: CAWSALGTGWGTYGYTF

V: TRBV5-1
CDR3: CASSFDRDFWGTEAFF

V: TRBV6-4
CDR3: CASSESGGLGTGELFF

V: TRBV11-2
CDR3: CASSLQSGLAGGLFF

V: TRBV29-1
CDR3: CSVEIQNNEQFF

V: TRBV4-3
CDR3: CASSRSGGRSGGQFF

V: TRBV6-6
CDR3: CASSPGRGFTEAFF

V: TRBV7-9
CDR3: CASSKDRAPNTEAFF

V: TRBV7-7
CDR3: CASSVEYQETQYF